The 15 T cell receptor beta chains reported below all come from one sample, sequenced in a study of Tregs in tolerant kidney transplant recipients. The repertoire was sequenced with immunoSEQ multiplex PCR; TCRdb's copy has only in-frame clones and lacks some. The sample has nearly 15,000 clones. Recipients received nonmyeloablative bone marrow transplants from related graft donors, with transient mixed chimerism. Sequencing used CD4+ T cells from blood (PBMCs), obtained 12 months after the transplant. The receptors come from a human patient who received a combined kidney and bone marrow transplant. Some T cells could come from the graft donor.

Considering frequency, this clone is medium-sized. The CDR3 extends 3 residues past the end of the read, so its final part is completed from the germline J gene. V and J are TRBV2 and TRBJ2-2, with 8 bases lining up with TRBD2. The junction had 6 bases not matched to a gene; V was cut back by 4 bases and J by 5 bases. Germline CDR1 is SNHLY and CDR2 is FYNNEI. The CDR3 is 15 residues long. The CDR3 sequence is CASSVLAGGTGELFF. The sequenced CDR3 bases are TGTGCCAGCAGTGTATTGGCGGGAGGTACCGGGGAG.

As for this clone: The CDR3 end is not reached by the read, which stops 3 residues before it; the germline J gene fills it in. The V and J genes are TRBV2 and TRBJ1-5; TRBD1 matches at 8 bases. Trimming cost V 6 bases and J 0 bases; bases outside gene matches: 7. The CDR3 extends over 16 amino acids. The germline V gene encodes CDR1 SNHLY and CDR2 FYNNEI. The DNA read from the CDR3 is TGTGCCAGCAGATTTGGCAGGGGGCTTAGCAATCAGCCC. Translating it yields CASRFGRGLSNQP. The whole CDR3 protein reads CASRFGRGLSNQPQHF.

This chain's CDR3 is CSAPGQGVYQKTQYF. Incomplete CDR3 DNA: TGCAGTGCTCCCGGACAGGGGGTATATCAAAAGACC. V and J are TRBV20-1 and TRBJ2-5; 10 bases line up with TRBD1. The CDR3 extends 3 residues past the end of the read, so its final part is completed from the germline J gene. There are 15 residues in the CDR3. CDR1 is DFQATT and CDR2 is SNEGSKA in the germline V gene (reference sequence). Germline trimming cut 5 bases from V and 6 bases from J; bases unmatched to any gene: 12.

Note on this clone: The DNA ends 3 residues before the CDR3 does, and the rest of the CDR3 is filled in from the germline J gene. The chain joins TRBV5-1 to TRBJ2-1; 10 bases are a match to TRBD2. The trim removed 3 bases at V and 3 bases at J, leaving 15 bases unmatched. Per the germline V gene, CDR1 is SGHRS and CDR2 is YFSETQ. The CDR3 runs to 19 residues. CDR3 DNA (partial): TGCGCCAGCAGCTCAGATAGAGAGATAGCGGGAGGAGACTACAATGAG. Protein sequence: CASSSDREIAGGDYNE. In full, the CDR3 is CASSSDREIAGGDYNEQFF. Looking up the rest from reference TRBV5-1 and TRBJ2-1 gives the full variable domain: KAGVTQTPRYLIKTRGQQVTLSCSPISGHRSVSWYQQTPGQGLQFLFEYFSETQRNKGNFPGRFSGRQFSNSRSEMNVSTLELGDSALYLCASSSDREIAGGDYNEQFFGPGTRLTVL.

Worth noting for this clone: The sequenced fragment ends 3 residues before the CDR3 boundary, so the rest is inferred from the germline J gene. The chain has TRBV7-2 and TRBJ2-7; D perhaps matches TRBD2 (5 bases). This CDR3 region has 14 residues. Germline CDR1 reads SGHTA; CDR2 reads FQGNSA. V lost 5 bases and J lost 3, with 14 bases in between. The covered CDR3 bases are TGTGCCAGCAGCCCCCCCATTCGGGGCTACGAG. Its translation: CASSPPIRGYE. The complete CDR3 sequence is CASSPPIRGYEQYF.

CDR3 region: CASSDGLAGFASTDTQYF. CDR3 DNA (partial): TGTGCCAGCAGTGACGGACTAGCGGGATTCGCTAGCACAGATACG. V is TRBV6-4 and J is TRBJ2-3; 12 nucleotides agree with TRBD2. The read ends 3 residues shy of where the CDR3 ends; the end is completed using the germline J gene. The CDR3 consists of 18 residues. The germline gives CDR1 MRHNA, CDR2 SNTAGT. The J segment lost 0 bases and the V segment lost 2 bases, leaving 6 bases of the junction unmatched.

Turning to this clone: Read data end 3 residues before the CDR3 end; the end is taken from the germline J gene. The V call is TRBV20-1, the J call TRBJ2-1; the match to TRBD2 covers 12 bases. The CDR3 runs 15 residues. Germline trimming cut 5 bases from V and 4 bases from J; bases unmatched to any gene: 6. Germline V CDR1 and CDR2: DFQATT, SNEGSKA (reference sequence). The chain's CDR3 is CSAQTSGSTYNEQFF. The covered CDR3 bases are TGCAGTGCTCAGACTAGCGGGAGTACTTACAATGAG.

Worth noting for this clone: The CDR3 goes on 3 residues after the read ends, and that part is filled in from the germline J gene. The chain links TRBV19 to TRBJ2-3; TRBD2 might be the D (6 bases). Germline CDR1 LNHDA, CDR2 SQIVND (reference sequence). Trimming pared 0 bases from V and 6 bases from J, leaving 13 bases between. This CDR3 comprises 15 residues. This CDR3 is CASSIEGSSGDTQYF. Incomplete CDR3 DNA: TGTGCCAGTAGTATAGAAGGCTCGAGCGGGGATACG.

Remarks on this clone: The read is 3 residues too short to cover the CDR3 end, so that end is filled in from the germline J gene. V and J are TRBV5-3 and TRBJ2-7; maybe TRBD1 (5 bases). Being an ORF, TRBV5-3 has a function that is uncertain. V was pared by 3 bases and J by 4 bases, with 14 bases between. The CDR3 is 14 amino acids. The part of the CDR3 DNA that was read is TGTGCCAGAAGCTCGTATGGGGCCCGATACGAG. Translated, it gives CARSSYGARYE. The complete CDR3 reads CARSSYGARYEQYF.

Of note for this clone: The sequence runs out 3 residues before the end of the CDR3; the remainder is reconstructed from the germline J gene. Other DNA sequences within the sample encode an identical CDR3. This rearrangement joins TRBV30 to TRBJ1-1; TRBD1 matches 10 bases. This CDR3 has 15 residues. CDR1 is GTSNPN, CDR2 SVGIG, per germline (reference sequence). CDR3 DNA (partial): TGTGCTTGGTGGAGGACCGGGACAGGGGCCACTGAA. Translation: CAWWRTGTGATE. The entire CDR3 protein is CAWWRTGTGATEAFF.

With respect to this clone: Read sequence stops 3 residues before the CDR3 end, and the germline J gene provides the missing end. V is TRBV3-1 (or the pseudogene TRBV3-2) and J is TRBJ2-7, with 9 bases identical to TRBD1. The CDR3 is 15 amino acids. Trimming took 4 bases from V and 4 from J; bases not matched to a gene: 8. Germline-derived CDR1 and CDR2 are LGHDT and YNNKEL (reference sequence). The CDR3 spells CASSPPGTGYYEQYF. Incomplete CDR3 DNA: TGTGCCAGCAGCCCCCCCGGGACAGGGTATTACGAG.

As to this clone: The read falls 3 residues short of the CDR3 end, and the missing part is taken from the germline J gene. V and J are TRBV7-2 and TRBJ2-3; D not certain. Germline lookup yields CDR1 SGHTA and CDR2 FQGNSA. Trimming removed 2 bases at V and 1 base at J, with 7 bases between. The CDR3 is 14 residues long. CDR3 loop: CASSLQRGTDTQYF. CDR3 bases read: TGTGCCAGCAGCTTACAGCGAGGCACAGATACG.

Points on this clone: The sequenced fragment ends 3 residues before the CDR3 boundary, so the rest is inferred from the germline J gene. This chain uses TRBV5-1 with TRBJ1-2; 8 bases agree with TRBD1. V lost 2 bases to trimming and J lost 7 bases; unmatched junction nucleotides: 4. The CDR3 is 13 amino acids. Germline V CDR1 and CDR2: SGHRS, YFSETQ. The covered CDR3 bases are TGCGCCAGCAGCTTACAGGGGGTAGGTGGC. Translating gives CASSLQGVGG. In full, the CDR3 is CASSLQGVGGYTF.

This chain's CDR3 is CASSLQGAERDTQYF. The CDR3 DNA, read in part, is TGTGCCAGCAGTCTGCAGGGGGCGGAACGGGATACG. The chain uses TRBV5-5 and TRBJ2-3, with TRBD1 matching over 8 bases. Sequencing ends 3 residues short of the CDR3 end; the germline J gene provides the rest. Germline CDR1 and CDR2: SGHKS and YYEKEE (reference sequence). The CDR3 has 15 amino acids. Germline trimming cut 5 bases from V and 6 bases from J; bases unmatched to any gene: 11.

Remarks on this clone: The read finishes 3 residues shy of the CDR3 end, and the germline J gene is used to complete it. The V call is TRBV20-1, the J call TRBJ2-4; 10 bases are a match to TRBD2. This CDR3 comprises 19 residues. J gave up 3 bases and V 3 bases, and 17 bases lay outside the gene matches. Germline assignment: CDR1 DFQATT and CDR2 SNEGSKA (reference sequence). CDR3 DNA (partial): TGCAGTGCTAGTGTAGTCCTAGCGGGAGCCCAGCGAGTCAAAAACATT. It specifies CSASVVLAGAQRVKNI. The CDR3 in full is CSASVVLAGAQRVKNIQYF.